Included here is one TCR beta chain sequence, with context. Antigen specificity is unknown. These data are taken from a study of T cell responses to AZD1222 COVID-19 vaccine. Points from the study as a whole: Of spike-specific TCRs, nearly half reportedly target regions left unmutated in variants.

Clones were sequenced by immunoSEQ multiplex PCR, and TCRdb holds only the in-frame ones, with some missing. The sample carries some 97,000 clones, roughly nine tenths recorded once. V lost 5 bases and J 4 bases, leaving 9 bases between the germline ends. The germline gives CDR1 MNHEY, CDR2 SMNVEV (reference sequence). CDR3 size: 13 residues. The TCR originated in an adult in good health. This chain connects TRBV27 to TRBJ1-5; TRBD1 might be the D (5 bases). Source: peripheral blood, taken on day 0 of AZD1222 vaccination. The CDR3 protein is CASSTEGNQPQHF. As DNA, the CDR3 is TGTGCCAGCAGTACCGAGGGGAATCAGCCCCAGCATTTT.